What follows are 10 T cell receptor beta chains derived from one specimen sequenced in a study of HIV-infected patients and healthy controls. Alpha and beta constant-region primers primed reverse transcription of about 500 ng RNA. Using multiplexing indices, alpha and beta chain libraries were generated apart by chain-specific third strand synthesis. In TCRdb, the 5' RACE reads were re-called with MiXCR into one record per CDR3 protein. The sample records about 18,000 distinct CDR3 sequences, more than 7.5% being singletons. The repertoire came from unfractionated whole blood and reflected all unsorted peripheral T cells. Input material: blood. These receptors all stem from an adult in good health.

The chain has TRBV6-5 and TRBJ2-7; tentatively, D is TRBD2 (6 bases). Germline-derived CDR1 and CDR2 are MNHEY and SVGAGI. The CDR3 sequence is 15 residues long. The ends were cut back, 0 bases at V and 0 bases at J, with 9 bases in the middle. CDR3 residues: CASSYSGGSSYEQYF. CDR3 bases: TGTGCCAGCAGTTACTCGGGGGGTAGCTCCTACGAGCAGTACTTC.

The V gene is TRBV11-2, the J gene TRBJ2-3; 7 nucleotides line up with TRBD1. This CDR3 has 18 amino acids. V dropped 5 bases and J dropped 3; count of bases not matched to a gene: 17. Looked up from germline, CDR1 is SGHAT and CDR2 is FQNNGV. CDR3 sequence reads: CASSHYIRTGSKTDTQYF. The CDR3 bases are TGTGCCAGCAGCCACTACATCAGGACAGGCTCCAAAACAGATACGCAGTATTTT.

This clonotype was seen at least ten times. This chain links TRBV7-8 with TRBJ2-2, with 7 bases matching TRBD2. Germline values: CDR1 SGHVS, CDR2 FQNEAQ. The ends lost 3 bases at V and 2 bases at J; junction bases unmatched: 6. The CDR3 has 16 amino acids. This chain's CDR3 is CASSFGGGANTGELFF. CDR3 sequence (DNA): TGTGCCAGCAGCTTCGGGGGAGGGGCAAACACCGGGGAGCTGTTTTTT.

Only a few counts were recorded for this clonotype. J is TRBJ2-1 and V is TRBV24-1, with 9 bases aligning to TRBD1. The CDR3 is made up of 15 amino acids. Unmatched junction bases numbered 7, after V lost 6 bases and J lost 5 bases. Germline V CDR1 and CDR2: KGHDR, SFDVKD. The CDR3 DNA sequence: TGTGCCACCAGTAGTATAGGGACAGGGAACAATGAGCAGTTCTTC. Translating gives CATSSIGTGNNEQFF.

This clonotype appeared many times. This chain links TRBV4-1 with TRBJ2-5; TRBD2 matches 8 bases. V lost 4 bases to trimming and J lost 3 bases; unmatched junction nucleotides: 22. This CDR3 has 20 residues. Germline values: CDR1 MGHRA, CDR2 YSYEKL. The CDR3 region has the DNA TGCGCCAGCAGCCCCCGGCCTCCAACTAGCGGCGACCAACGAAAAGAGACCCAGTACTTC. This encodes CASSPRPPTSGDQRKETQYF.

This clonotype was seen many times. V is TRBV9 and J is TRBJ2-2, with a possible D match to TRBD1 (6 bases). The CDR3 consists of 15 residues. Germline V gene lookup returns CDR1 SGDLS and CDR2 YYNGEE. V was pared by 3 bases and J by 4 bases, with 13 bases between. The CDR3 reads CASSATGQLTGELFF. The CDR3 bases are TGTGCCAGCAGCGCCACCGGACAGCTCACCGGGGAGCTGTTTTTT.

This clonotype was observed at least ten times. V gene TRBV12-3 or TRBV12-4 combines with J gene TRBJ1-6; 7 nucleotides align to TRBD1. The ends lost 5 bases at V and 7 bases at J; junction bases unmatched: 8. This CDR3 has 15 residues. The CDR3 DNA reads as TGTGCCAGCAGTGAATTACAGGGGCGCAATTCACCCCTCCACTTT. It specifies CASSELQGRNSPLHF.

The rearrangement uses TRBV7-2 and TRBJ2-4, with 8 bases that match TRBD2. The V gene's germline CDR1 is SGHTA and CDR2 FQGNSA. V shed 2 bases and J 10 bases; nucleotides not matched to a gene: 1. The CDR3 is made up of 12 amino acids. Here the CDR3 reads CASSLTGGIQYF. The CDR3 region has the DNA TGTGCCAGCAGCTTAACGGGGGGGATTCAGTACTTC.

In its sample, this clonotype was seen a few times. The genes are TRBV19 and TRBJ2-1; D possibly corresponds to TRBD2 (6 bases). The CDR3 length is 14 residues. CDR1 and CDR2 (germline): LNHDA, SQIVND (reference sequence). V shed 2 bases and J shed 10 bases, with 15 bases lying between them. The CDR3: CASSISEGAGEQFF. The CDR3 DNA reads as TGTGCCAGTAGTATATCGGAGGGAGCGGGCGAGCAGTTCTTC.

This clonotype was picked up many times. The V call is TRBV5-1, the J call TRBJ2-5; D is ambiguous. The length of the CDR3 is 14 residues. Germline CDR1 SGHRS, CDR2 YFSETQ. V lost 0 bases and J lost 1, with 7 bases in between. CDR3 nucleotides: TGCGCCAGCAGCTTGGAAGCTTTCCAAGAGACCCAGTACTTC. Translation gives CASSLEAFQETQYF.